This entry features one T cell receptor (beta chain) sequence. Its antigen has not been determined. Per-base qualities were not stored, and no clone one base away is much larger. RNA was extracted using the RNeasy kit, and 0.5 to 1 microgram was reverse transcribed with random hexamers. TCR beta CDR3 regions were amplified with the immunoSEQ multiplex PCR assay covering 54 Vbeta and 13 Jbeta segments. Bias from PCR amplification was corrected by using a synthetic template baseline for primer optimization and for computational correction. Turning to the authors' computational methods: Reads were assigned to V, D and J genes according to IMGT and analyzed in immunoSEQ Analyzer, with only productive sequences retained. Clonality was calculated as one minus the Shannon entropy normalized by log2 of the number of productive unique sequences. For each patient and control, public and private clones were evaluated within the 100 most prevalent clones. A clone was defined as Susac-specific if it was absent from the healthy and MS cohorts, from some 980 published viral clones and from other ImmuneACCESS disease sequences. Using fastp trimming at Q25 and MiXCR clonotype assembly, TCRdb reanalyzed the public sequencing data and kept in-frame beta chains. Duplicate CDR3 protein sequences are folded into a single record with the most common DNA and genes. These V and J calls derive from TCRdb rather than the authors' analysis. This sample has around 280,000 distinct CDR3 sequences in its table, and roughly 81% of those were observed once. Approximately 0.11% of the sample comes from the top ten.

This sample was included in a study of CD8 T cells in Susac syndrome (dated by TCRdb to about 2019). Notes on the research overall: The study used repertoire sequencing to test whether antigen drove CD8+ T cell activation and differentiation in Susac syndrome. Clonality of the CD8+ T cell repertoire was compared between eleven to twelve healthy donors, approximately 14 Susac syndrome patients and under 19 multiple sclerosis patients. Beyond this particular receptor, the publication reports: The study acknowledged that relatively few individuals were included in the TCR sequencing and HLA analysis.

The CDR3 spans 19 residues, from the cysteine through the phenylalanine. The CDR3 DNA has 57 bases and is translated from base 1. CDR1 is given as LGHDT and CDR2 as YNNKEL, both from the germline V gene (reference sequence). V is shortened by 3 bases, J by 2 bases, and the region joining them spans 23 bases. Peripheral blood CD8+ and CD4+ T cells from healthy donors, Susac syndrome patients and multiple sclerosis patients were profiled by high-throughput TCR beta sequencing. Treatment-naive patients with stable or active relapsing-remitting disease fulfilling revised McDonald criteria were used as multiple sclerosis controls. Bulk CD8+ and CD4+ T cells were purified by magnetic negative isolation, whereas CD8+ TEMRA cells were enriched by FACS. Blood was collected in EDTA tubes and processed within 24 hours, with PBMCs isolated through density gradient centrifugation. PBMCs intended for TCR sequencing were frozen in liquid nitrogen and were later thawed in a 37 degrees C water bath. A purity of at least 90% was achieved for sorted or isolated CD4+, CD8+ and CD8+ TEMRA cells.

Sequencing used CD8+ T cells from PBMCs. This receptor chain uses TRBV3-1 and TRBJ2-1, with a tentative D gene TRBD2 over 6 matching bases. This receptor was taken from a human donor with multiple sclerosis. The CDR3: CASSQDTLRTGVPYNEQFF. The DNA sequence is TGTGCCAGCAGCCAGGATACCCTGAGAACGGGAGTTCCCTACAATGAGCAGTTCTTC.